This entry lists 16 T cell receptor beta chains sequenced from one sample in a study of blood T cell repertoires in COVID-19. Sequencing was performed with immunoSEQ multiplex PCR; in TCRdb, only in-frame clones are kept and a portion is missing. Among roughly 250,000 clones listed, about 90% were seen once. The material sequenced was PBMCs or T cells enriched from blood (not recorded which). The origin of the receptors is a human donor in a cohort exposed to, infected with or recovered from COVID-19 (not recorded which). The donor label of this sample is uncertain.

This chain joins TRBV12-3 or TRBV12-4 and TRBJ2-2; D ambiguous. Trimming took 3 bases from V and 3 from J, leaving 2 bases between them. The CDR3 extends over 12 amino acids. The CDR3 DNA follows: TGTGCCAGCAGTTTCGACACCGGGGAGCTGTTTTTT. Amino acids: CASSFDTGELFF.

This chain connects TRBV13 to TRBJ2-3, with 8 bases matching TRBD1. Germline V CDR1 and CDR2: PRHDT, FYEKMQ (reference sequence). J gave up 3 bases and V 5 bases, and 4 bases lay outside the gene matches. The CDR3 has 14 amino acids. The CDR3 DNA sequence: TGTGCCAGCAGCCTCCGGACAGGGACAGATACGCAGTATTTT. Translated: CASSLRTGTDTQYF.

The rearrangement links TRBV5-5 to TRBJ2-5; the D is unclear. V was clipped by 0 bases and J by 1 base, with 7 bases between them. CDR1 SGHKS and CDR2 YYEKEE come from the germline V gene (reference sequence). The CDR3 extends over 14 amino acids. CDR3 region: CASSLGGGQETQYF. For the CDR3, the DNA is TGTGCCAGCAGCTTGGGAGGCGGCCAAGAGACCCAGTACTTC.

The chain joins TRBV5-1 to TRBJ1-2; the D is unclear. Between the trimmed V and J ends, which lost 0 bases and 8 bases, there was a span of 20 bases. Germline V lookup: CDR1 SGHRS, CDR2 YFSETQ. The CDR3 is 16 amino acids. The CDR3 sequence: CASSLVDGVGREGYTF. CDR3 coding DNA: TGCGCCAGCAGCTTGGTCGATGGGGTGGGCCGGGAAGGCTACACCTTC. Together with reference TRBV5-1 and TRBJ1-2, the CDR3 gives the full variable domain: KAGVTQTPRYLIKTRGQQVTLSCSPISGHRSVSWYQQTPGQGLQFLFEYFSETQRNKGNFPGRFSGRQFSNSRSEMNVSTLELGDSALYLCASSLVDGVGREGYTFGSGTRLTVV.

The chain couples TRBV30 to TRBJ1-2; 11 bases agree with TRBD1. The junction had 13 bases not matched to a gene; V was cut back by 3 bases and J by 1 base. Germline V gene lookup returns CDR1 GTSNPN and CDR2 SVGIG (reference sequence). The CDR3 is made up of 18 amino acids. DNA of the CDR3: TGTGCCTGGAGGCCGGTAGGACAGGGGGCACGAGATAACTATGGCTACACCTTC. This sequence encodes CAWRPVGQGARDNYGYTF.

The CDR3 DNA reads TGTGCCAGCAGCAACAGGGGGTGGAACACTGAAGCTTTCTTT. Amino acid sequence: CASSNRGWNTEAFF. This sequence joins TRBV5-4 and TRBJ1-1; 8 bases line up with TRBD1. Looked up from germline, CDR1 is SGHNT and CDR2 is YYREEE (reference sequence). The trim removed 4 bases at V and 1 base at J, leaving 3 bases unmatched. This CDR3 region has 14 residues.

This chain links TRBV12-5 with TRBJ2-5, with TRBD1 as a possible D gene (6 bases). The germline V gene has CDR1 LGHNT and CDR2 FRNRAP. This CDR3 contains 14 residues. V lost 6 bases to trimming and J lost 1 base, with 12 bases between them. For the CDR3, the DNA is TGTGCTAGTGGCAAAGCACAGGGCCAAGAGACCCAGTACTTC. This translates into CASGKAQGQETQYF.

The genes are TRBV28 and TRBJ1-1; D perhaps matches TRBD1 (6 bases). V lost 3 bases, J lost 11 bases, and 10 bases lay in between. Germline V gene lookup returns CDR1 MDHEN and CDR2 SYDVKM. The CDR3 has 11 amino acids. CDR3 sequence (DNA): TGTGCCAGCAGTTTGGGAAGGGGGGCTTTCTTT. Translating gives CASSLGRGAFF.

The chain combines TRBV15 with TRBJ1-2; 7 nucleotides match TRBD1. The junction had 11 bases not matched to a gene; V was cut back by 2 bases and J by 2 bases. CDR3 size: 17 residues. CDR1 LNHNV and CDR2 YYDKDF come from the germline V gene (reference sequence). CDR3 protein: CATSRRPVRDSNYGYTF. CDR3 in DNA: TGTGCCACCAGCAGACGACCGGTTCGGGACAGCAACTATGGCTACACCTTC.

The chain employs TRBV27 and TRBJ1-4; weak D call: TRBD1 (6 bases). Trimming left V 6 bases short and J 8 bases short, with 13 bases between. Germline V gene data show CDR1 as MNHEY and CDR2 as SMNVEV (reference sequence). CDR3 size: 13 residues. In nucleotides, the CDR3 is TGTGCCAGCAGGGCAGGGGTGGAGGAAAAACTGTTTTTT. It encodes CASRAGVEEKLFF.

The chain combines TRBV2 with TRBJ1-6; 10 nucleotides agree with TRBD1. The CDR3 is made up of 15 amino acids. The germline CDR1 and CDR2 sequences are SNHLY and FYNNEI. V was pared by 4 bases and J by 7 bases, with 4 bases of the junction left unmatched. The CDR3 nucleotides read TGTGCCAGCAGTGCACCGGGACAGGGGAATTCACCCCTCCACTTT. Translation gives CASSAPGQGNSPLHF.

The V gene is TRBV19, the J gene TRBJ1-2; unclear D gene. The CDR3 has 12 residues. Germline V gene lookup returns CDR1 LNHDA and CDR2 SQIVND (reference sequence). Trimming stripped 4 bases from V and 5 bases from J, with 8 bases between. This chain's CDR3 is CASSTYFYGYTF. As DNA, the CDR3 is TGTGCCAGTAGTACTTATTTTTATGGCTACACCTTC.

V and J are TRBV20-1 and TRBJ1-2; 10 nucleotides match TRBD1. Losses at the gene ends were 3 bases for V and 8 bases for J; bases not matched to a gene: 9. Germline CDR1 reads DFQATT; CDR2 reads SNEGSKA (reference sequence). The length of the CDR3 is 14 residues. CDR3 region: CSASPGQGRQGYTF. The CDR3 nucleotides read TGCAGTGCTAGTCCGGGACAGGGGCGCCAGGGCTACACCTTC.

V gene TRBV10-3 combines with J gene TRBJ1-1, with 7 bases matching TRBD1. There are 14 residues in the CDR3. Per the germline V gene, CDR1 is ENHRY and CDR2 is SYGVKD. The ends lost 4 bases at V and 3 bases at J; junction bases unmatched: 5. This chain's CDR3 is CAISGDRPDTEAFF. The CDR3 DNA reads TGTGCCATCAGTGGGGACAGACCTGACACTGAAGCTTTCTTT.

J is TRBJ2-1 and V is TRBV18; 10 nucleotides agree with TRBD1. V dropped 5 bases and J dropped 7; count of bases not matched to a gene: 8. Germline values: CDR1 KGHSH, CDR2 LQKENI. This CDR3 is 15 amino acids long. The CDR3 region has the DNA TGTGCCAGCTCAATTACCGGGACAGGGGCTAATGAGCAGTTCTTC. It yields the protein CASSITGTGANEQFF.

The chain joins TRBV18 to TRBJ1-6, with D possibly matching TRBD1 (6 bases). V lost 3 bases and J lost 9, with 15 bases in between. This CDR3 is built from 15 residues. Germline V gives CDR1 KGHSH, CDR2 LQKENI. The CDR3 region is CASSPRGAQGSPLHF. The CDR3 coding sequence is TGTGCCAGCTCACCCCGGGGGGCACAAGGTTCACCCCTCCACTTT.